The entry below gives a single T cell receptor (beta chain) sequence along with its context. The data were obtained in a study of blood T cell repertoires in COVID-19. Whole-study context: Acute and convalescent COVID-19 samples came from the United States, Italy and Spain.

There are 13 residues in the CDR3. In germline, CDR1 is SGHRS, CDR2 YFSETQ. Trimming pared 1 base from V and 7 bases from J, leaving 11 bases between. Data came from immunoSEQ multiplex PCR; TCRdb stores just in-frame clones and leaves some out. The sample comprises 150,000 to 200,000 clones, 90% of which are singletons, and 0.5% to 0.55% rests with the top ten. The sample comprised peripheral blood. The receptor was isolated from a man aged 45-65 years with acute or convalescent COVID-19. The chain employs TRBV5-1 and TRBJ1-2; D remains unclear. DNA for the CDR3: TGCGCCAGCAGCTTGCTGGGCTCGGCTGGCTACACCTTC. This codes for CASSLLGSAGYTF.